The rows below give T cell receptor beta chains drawn from one sample of a study of cytomegalovirus exposure and HLA in healthy donors. Produced via immunoSEQ multiplex PCR; TCRdb's table is partial and in-frame only. The sample has more than 95,000 clones, more than 85% seen once; the top ten hold 4% to 5.5%. The sequencing input was PBMCs. The receptors here all came from a man between 18 and 29 years old in good health and CMV-seropositive. The CDR3 runs from the conserved cysteine through the conserved F or W. The D gene is left open where the match is weak. Size is omitted from some rows. Given values are once, few, many or a class for expanded clones.

length,J,size,D,V,CDR3,DNA
12,TRBJ2-3,.,.,TRBV13,CASSAQGDTQYF,TGTGCCAGCAGCGCACAGGGAGATACGCAGTATTTT
14,TRBJ2-7,.,TRBD2,TRBV10-3,CATRGASGVYEQYF,TGTGCCACCAGAGGAGCTAGCGGGGTGTACGAGCAGTACTTC
14,TRBJ2-7,.,TRBD2,TRBV27,CASSSSGGAYGQYF,TGTGCCAGCAGTTCAAGCGGGGGAGCCTATGGGCAGTACTTC
18,TRBJ2-7,.,TRBD2,TRBV4-1,CASSQGSLAGLSSYEQYF,TGCGCCAGCAGCCAGGGCTCCTTAGCGGGGTTGAGCTCCTACGAGCAGTACTTC
14,TRBJ2-1,.,TRBD2,TRBV27,CASSSRGGANEQFF,TGTGCCAGCAGTTCCCGCGGGGGGGCAAATGAGCAGTTCTTC
16,TRBJ2-5,.,.,TRBV5-1,CASSLALDTIQETQYF,TGCGCCAGCAGCTTGGCCTTGGACACTATCCAAGAGACCCAGTACTTC
14,TRBJ1-1,.,.,TRBV5-5,CASSLAGPNTEAFF,TGTGCCAGCAGCTTAGCAGGGCCGAACACTGAAGCTTTCTTT
15,TRBJ1-2,.,TRBD1,TRBV5-4,CASSLGGTGSYGYTF,TGTGCCAGCAGCTTGGGGGGGACAGGGTCCTATGGCTACACCTTC
15,TRBJ1-4,.,.,TRBV27,CASSLSRGSNEKLFF,TGTGCCAGCAGTTTATCGCGCGGCTCTAATGAAAAACTGTTTTTT
16,TRBJ2-1,once,.,TRBV5-1,CASSLESPSSYNEQFF,TGCGCCAGCAGCTTGGAGTCTCCTAGCTCCTACAATGAGCAGTTCTTC
14,TRBJ2-7,.,TRBD1,TRBV18,CASSPNHRGNEQYF,TGTGCCAGCTCACCTAATCACAGGGGGAACGAGCAGTACTTC
14,TRBJ2-3,once,.,TRBV28,CASSLSPSADTQYF,TGTGCCAGCAGTTTGAGTCCTAGCGCAGATACGCAGTATTTT
12,TRBJ1-6,.,.,TRBV10-3,CAISEKGGTLHF,TGTGCCATCAGTGAGAAGGGAGGAACCCTCCACTTT
11,TRBJ1-4,.,.,TRBV20-1,CSASLGKKLFF,TGCAGTGCTTCCCTCGGGAAAAAACTGTTTTTT
15,TRBJ2-1,.,TRBD2,TRBV16,CASSIKRGGYNEQFF,TGTGCCAGCAGCATCAAGCGGGGGGGGTACAATGAGCAGTTCTTC
12,TRBJ1-1,.,.,TRBV11-3,CASSVNRGEAFF,TGTGCCAGCAGCGTAAACCGGGGAGAAGCTTTCTTT
15,TRBJ2-1,.,TRBD2,TRBV6-5,CASSQLAGGYNEQFF,TGTGCCAGCAGCCAGCTAGCGGGGGGGTACAATGAGCAGTTCTTC
13,TRBJ1-6,.,.,TRBV10-1,CASSERGNSPLHF,TGCGCCAGCAGTGAGAGGGGAAATTCACCCCTCCACTTT
13,TRBJ2-7,.,.,TRBV5-6,CASSLWQSYEQYF,TGTGCCAGCAGCTTGTGGCAATCCTACGAGCAGTACTTC
15,TRBJ1-6,.,.,TRBV4-1,CASRGLAEQGSPLHF,TGCGCCAGCAGGGGACTAGCTGAACAAGGCTCACCCCTCCACTTT
15,TRBJ1-6,.,.,TRBV19,CASHRGQTYNSPLHF,TGTGCCAGCCATAGGGGCCAGACCTATAATTCACCCCTCCACTTT
14,TRBJ2-1,once,.,TRBV19,CASSIFGEENEQFF,TGTGCCAGTAGTATATTCGGGGAGGAGAATGAGCAGTTCTTC
14,TRBJ2-3,once,.,TRBV7-6,CASSLGTSTDTQYF,TGTGCCAGCAGCTTAGGGACTAGCACAGATACGCAGTATTTT
13,TRBJ1-1,.,.,TRBV27,CASSSLPQGIAFF,TGTGCCAGCAGTTCCCTCCCACAGGGTATAGCTTTCTTT
12,TRBJ2-2,.,.,TRBV11-3,CASSPYTGELFF,TGTGCCAGCAGCCCCTACACCGGGGAGCTGTTTTTT
14,TRBJ1-2,.,.,TRBV28,CASSRPVQAYGYTF,TGTGCCAGCAGTCGCCCGGTTCAGGCCTATGGCTACACCTTC
14,TRBJ2-1,.,TRBD2,TRBV18,CASSPGLVGNEQFF,TGTGCCAGCTCACCGGGACTAGTCGGGAATGAGCAGTTCTTC
15,TRBJ2-1,once,.,TRBV11-1,CASSPSRLQVIEQFF,TGTGCCAGCAGCCCCTCACGATTACAGGTCATTGAGCAGTTCTTC
15,TRBJ2-5,.,.,TRBV18,CASSPPGQTWKTQYF,TGTGCCAGCTCACCACCGGGACAAACCTGGAAGACCCAGTACTTC
16,TRBJ2-2,once,TRBD2,TRBV7-9,CASSPTSGGATGELFF,TGTGCCAGCAGCCCAACTAGCGGGGGGGCCACCGGGGAGCTGTTTTTT
15,TRBJ1-4,.,TRBD1,TRBV6-5,CASSSTGRRNEKLFF,TGTGCCAGCAGTTCGACAGGGAGAAGAAATGAAAAACTGTTTTTT
13,TRBJ2-5,.,TRBD2,TRBV5-8,CAGMVAGGETQYF,TGTGCCGGGATGGTAGCGGGGGGAGAGACCCAGTACTTC
14,TRBJ1-5,few,.,TRBV19,CASSIMSGRQPQHF,TGTGCCAGTAGTATAATGAGCGGGAGGCAGCCCCAGCATTTT
15,TRBJ2-1,.,TRBD1,TRBV7-9,CASSFRQGLHNEQFF,TGTGCCAGCAGCTTTCGACAGGGCCTACACAATGAGCAGTTCTTC
17,TRBJ2-7,once,TRBD2,TRBV7-2,CASSLRLAGGRLYEQYF,TGTGCCAGCAGCCTAAGACTAGCGGGGGGGCGACTCTACGAGCAGTACTTC
15,TRBJ2-1,.,.,TRBV4-1,CASSQDWSSYNEQFF,TGCGCCAGCAGCCAAGACTGGAGCTCCTACAATGAGCAGTTCTTC
17,TRBJ2-1,.,.,TRBV4-1,CASSQFQTGLTYNEQFF,TGCGCCAGCAGCCAGTTCCAAACAGGGTTGACTTACAATGAGCAGTTCTTC
14,TRBJ2-1,.,.,TRBV29-1,CSVIRQESYNEQFF,TGCAGCGTGATCCGACAGGAATCCTACAATGAGCAGTTCTTC
15,TRBJ2-7,few,TRBD2,TRBV6-1,CASSETSGGAYEQYF,TGTGCCAGCAGTGAGACTAGCGGGGGGGCCTACGAGCAGTACTTC
12,TRBJ1-5,few,.,TRBV2,CASKGDEQPQHF,TGTGCCAGCAAGGGGGACGAGCAGCCCCAGCATTTT
12,TRBJ1-2,few,.,TRBV2,CASSVDSAGYTF,TGTGCCAGCAGTGTTGACAGCGCTGGCTACACCTTC
17,TRBJ1-2,.,.,TRBV28,CASSLFRRGFAGYGYTF,TGTGCCAGCAGTTTATTCAGACGGGGGTTTGCCGGCTATGGCTACACCTTC
16,TRBJ2-7,.,TRBD2,TRBV25-1,CASSESGLAGLGEQYF,TGTGCCAGCAGTGAATCGGGACTAGCGGGACTTGGGGAGCAGTACTTC
13,TRBJ1-1,few,.,TRBV2,CASSTREGTEAFF,TGTGCCAGCAGTACCCGAGAGGGTACTGAAGCTTTCTTT
15,TRBJ1-4,.,.,TRBV18,CASSPLRDTNEKLFF,TGTGCCAGCTCACCACTCCGGGACACCAATGAAAAACTGTTTTTT
13,TRBJ2-3,.,.,TRBV19,CASSRRDTDTQYF,TGTGCCAGTAGTCGGCGGGACACAGATACGCAGTATTTT
16,TRBJ2-5,.,.,TRBV6-1,CASSEGWRGGLETQYF,TGTGCCAGCAGTGAAGGTTGGAGGGGGGGCCTGGAGACCCAGTACTTC
16,TRBJ2-5,.,TRBD2,TRBV28,CASRTTSGGYQETQYF,TGTGCCAGCAGAACTACTAGCGGGGGGTACCAAGAGACCCAGTACTTC
16,TRBJ1-1,.,.,TRBV5-1,CASSLDPGRLEPEAFF,TGCGCCAGCAGCTTGGATCCTGGCAGACTAGAACCCGAAGCTTTCTTT
15,TRBJ2-2,once,.,TRBV15,CATSRALPGTGELFF,TGTGCCACCAGCAGAGCCCTCCCAGGGACCGGGGAGCTGTTTTTT
15,TRBJ1-2,.,TRBD1,TRBV27,CASSWTGIPNYGYTF,TGTGCCAGCAGTTGGACAGGGATCCCTAACTATGGCTACACCTTC
16,TRBJ1-3,.,.,TRBV5-8,CASSPTLISSGNTIYF,TGTGCCAGCAGCCCAACCCTCATTAGCTCTGGAAACACCATATATTTT
15,TRBJ1-2,.,.,TRBV6-1,CASSESRLKGYGYTF,TGTGCCAGCAGTGAGTCCAGGCTCAAGGGGTATGGCTACACCTTC